The rows below give T cell receptor beta chains drawn from one sample of a study of blood T cell repertoires in COVID-19. Profiled with immunoSEQ multiplex PCR; TCRdb holds only in-frame clones, not every one. The sample lists about 330,000 clones, approximately 88% occurring once. The sample consisted of PBMCs or T cells enriched from blood (not recorded which). These receptors were collected from a young man who had recovered from COVID-19. Both conserved end residues are part of each CDR3. Fields, in order: V gene, clone size, J gene, D gene, CDR3 DNA, CDR3 protein. The D gene is left open where the match is weak. Some rows have no size entry. The others give once, few or many, or a class for an expanded clone.

TRBV5-4	NA	TRBJ1-4	NA	TGTGCCAGCAGCCCCCACCCGCCCGGAGGGGAACTGTTTTTT	CASSPHPPGGELFF
TRBV28	NA	TRBJ2-5	TRBD2	TGTGCCAGCAGTTTACCTAGCGGGGCAGAGACCCAGTACTTC	CASSLPSGAETQYF
TRBV6-5	NA	TRBJ2-3	NA	TGTGCCAGCAGTCCCCTAGCAGATACGCAGTATTTT	CASSPLADTQYF
TRBV3-1/TRBV3-2	NA	TRBJ2-5	NA	TGTGCCAGCAGCCAAGGGCTTAGCCCGATGCCTAAGACCCAGTACTTC	CASSQGLSPMPKTQYF
TRBV5-1	NA	TRBJ2-1	TRBD1	TGCGCCAGCAGCATGAATACAGGGGAGAGTGAGCAGTTCTTC	CASSMNTGESEQFF
TRBV5-4	NA	TRBJ1-2	NA	TGTGCCAGCAGCTTGTTGGGCGGGTATGATGGCTACACCTTC	CASSLLGGYDGYTF
TRBV1	NA	TRBJ2-3	NA	TGCACCAGCAGCCCAACCCCGGACAGGGACTTAGAGTCTAGCACAGATACGCAGTATTTT	CTSSPTPDRDLESSTDTQYF
TRBV5-6	NA	TRBJ1-2	TRBD1	TGTGCCAGCAAGACAGGGCCAGGTTTCTATGGCTACACCTTC	CASKTGPGFYGYTF
TRBV19	NA	TRBJ1-3	NA	TGTGCCAGTAGTATTGGAACACAGATCTCTGGAAACACCATATATTTT	CASSIGTQISGNTIYF
TRBV5-1	NA	TRBJ2-2	NA	TGCGCCAGCAGCTTGGGACAGCTACAAACCGGGGAGCTGTTTTTT	CASSLGQLQTGELFF
TRBV28	NA	TRBJ1-3	TRBD1	TGTGCCAGCAGTTTAGAGTTGGTTTTAAGAAAGGGGGCTTTTGGAAACACCATATATTTT	CASSLELVLRKGAFGNTIYF
TRBV24-1	once	TRBJ2-3	TRBD1	TGTGCCACCAGTGAGTTTACAGGGGTGGGTAGCACAGATACGCAGTATTTT	CATSEFTGVGSTDTQYF
TRBV5-1	NA	TRBJ2-1	TRBD2	TGCGCCAGCAGCCTAGTGGGTCTAACTAGCGGGGGGCTACAGTTCTTC	CASSLVGLTSGGLQFF
TRBV24-1	NA	TRBJ2-7	TRBD1	TGTGCCACCAGCTTGACAGGGGATATCGACGAGCAGTACTTC	CATSLTGDIDEQYF
TRBV6-5	once	TRBJ2-5	NA	TGTGCCAGTTTAGGAGGGGAGACCCAGTACTTC	CASLGGETQYF
TRBV5-1	NA	TRBJ2-7	TRBD1	TGCGCCAGCAGCTGGTCAATTCCCGGGACAGGGGGCTACGAGCAGTACTTC	CASSWSIPGTGGYEQYF
TRBV28	NA	TRBJ2-7	TRBD1	TGTGCCAGCAGCCCCGTCCCGGGACAGGGGAACTACGAGCAGTACTTC	CASSPVPGQGNYEQYF
TRBV11-2	NA	TRBJ1-4	NA	TGTGCCAGCAGCTCCGAATACTGGGAAAAACTGTTTTTT	CASSSEYWEKLFF
TRBV5-4	NA	TRBJ1-2	TRBD1	TGTGCCAGCAGCTCTGGACAGGGTGATGGCTACACCTTC	CASSSGQGDGYTF
TRBV5-8	NA	TRBJ1-2	TRBD1	TGTGCCAGCAGCTGGACAGGGGGCGTTGGCTACACCTTC	CASSWTGGVGYTF
TRBV5-8	few	TRBJ1-6	TRBD1	TGTGCCAGCAGCCGAACCGGGACAGGGGGCAGGCCCCTCCACTTT	CASSRTGTGGRPLHF
TRBV6-5	NA	TRBJ1-2	NA	TGTGCCAGCAGCCCGACACCCGGCTATGGCTACACCTTC	CASSPTPGYGYTF
TRBV5-1	NA	TRBJ2-2	NA	TGCGCCAGCAGCTTGGCTCGGAGGAACACCGGGGAGCTGTTTTTT	CASSLARRNTGELFF
TRBV9	NA	TRBJ1-3	NA	TGTGCCAGCAGCGTGGAGAGTTACGGAAACACCATATATTTT	CASSVESYGNTIYF
TRBV18	NA	TRBJ2-2	TRBD1	TGTGCCAGCTCACCCTTCGACAGGGCTACCGGGGAGCTGTTTTTT	CASSPFDRATGELFF
TRBV11-1	NA	TRBJ1-4	TRBD1	TGTGCCAGCAGCAAGGACAGGGTTGAAAAACTGTTTTTT	CASSKDRVEKLFF
TRBV28	NA	TRBJ1-1	TRBD1	TGTGCCAGCAGGTTACAGGGGGGAATGGCTTTCTTT	CASRLQGGMAFF
TRBV12-3/TRBV12-4	NA	TRBJ1-1	NA	TGTGCCAGCAGTTTGGGACTCTACACTGAAGCTTTCTTT	CASSLGLYTEAFF
TRBV5-5	NA	TRBJ2-2	TRBD1	TGTGCCAGCAGCTGGGGACAGGGGACGAACACCGGGGAGCTGTTTTTT	CASSWGQGTNTGELFF
TRBV25-1	NA	TRBJ2-3	NA	TGTGCCAGCAGTGAATTCAGGGGAGACACAGATACGCAGTATTTT	CASSEFRGDTDTQYF
TRBV9	NA	TRBJ1-1	NA	TGTGCCAGCAGCGTAGAGGTCCCGGGGGTAAACACTGAAGCTTTCTTT	CASSVEVPGVNTEAFF